This record looks at one T cell receptor (beta chain) sequence and its context. Produced via immunoSEQ multiplex PCR; TCRdb's table is partial and in-frame only. The data show tens of thousands of clones, around 80% seen once. J gave up 0 bases and V 2 bases, and 14 bases lay outside the gene matches. In germline, CDR1 is SGHRS, CDR2 YFSETQ. The CDR3 sequence is 18 residues long. This specimen comes from a study of T cell clones after liver transplantation. The overall study: A pre-transplant mixed lymphocyte reaction with TCRbeta sequencing defined graft-donor-reactive clones followed in post-transplant blood.

This chain connects TRBV5-1 to TRBJ2-7; the match to TRBD2 covers 7 bases. This specimen consisted of CD4+ T cells from blood, obtained 12 months after liver transplant. The receptor was isolated from a human patient who received a liver transplant. The T cells may partly be graft donor cells. CDR3 protein: CASSFGRDGRESSYEQYF. CDR3 coding DNA: TGCGCCAGCAGCTTCGGCAGGGACGGGCGGGAGTCCTCCTACGAGCAGTACTTC.